Given below is one T cell receptor beta chain in context. These data come from a study of blood T cell repertoires in COVID-19. Across the whole study: PBMCs, B-cell-depleted T cells, or T cells were the source of the cDNA or gDNA that made up the material.

Methods used by the authors: How many nucleated cells were present was estimated from reference gene primer amplification. Only in-frame clones appear in the TCRdb table, and some are missing; sequencing was by immunoSEQ multiplex PCR. V and J calls and clone size are those listed in that table; D and trimming were worked out from the DNA. This sample has around 140,000 clones, with about 88% found just once. The germline gives CDR1 MNHEY, CDR2 SVGAGI. Germline trimming cut 7 bases from V and 4 bases from J; bases unmatched to any gene: 6. This CDR3 has 14 amino acids. The chain employs TRBV6-5 and TRBJ1-5; TRBD1 agrees at 8 bases. Sequenced: peripheral blood. This clonotype was sampled from a woman of 80 years or more with acute or convalescent COVID-19. CDR3 sequence reads: CASKRTGINQPQHF. CDR3 sequence (DNA): TGTGCCAGCAAGAGGACAGGGATTAATCAGCCCCAGCATTTT.